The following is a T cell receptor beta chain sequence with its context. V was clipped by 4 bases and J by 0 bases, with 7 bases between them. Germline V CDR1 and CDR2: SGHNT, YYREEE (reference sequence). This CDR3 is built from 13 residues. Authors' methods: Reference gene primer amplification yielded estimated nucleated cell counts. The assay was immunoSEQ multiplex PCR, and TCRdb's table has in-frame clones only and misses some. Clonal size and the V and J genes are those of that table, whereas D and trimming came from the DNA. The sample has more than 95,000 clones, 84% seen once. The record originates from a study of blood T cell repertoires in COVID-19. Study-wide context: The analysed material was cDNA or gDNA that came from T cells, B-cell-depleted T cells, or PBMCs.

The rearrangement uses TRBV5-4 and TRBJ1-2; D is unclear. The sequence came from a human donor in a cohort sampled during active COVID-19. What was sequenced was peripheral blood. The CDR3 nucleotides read TGTGCCAGCAGCGCCGGGACTAACTATGGCTACACCTTC. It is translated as CASSAGTNYGYTF.